This paragraph covers one T cell receptor (beta chain) sequence. Its antigen is currently unknown. The sample belongs to a study of CD8+ T cells in alopecia areata. Study as a whole: Tofacitinib ran for 6 to 18 months before 6 months off drug. Study results and caveats: Between patients, shared TCR sequences were less clear than in mice. This was possibly due in part to HLA diversity in the patient population. In scalp samples, resident alphabeta T cells of normal skin are also sequenced.

Obtained from alopecia areata patients were lesional scalp punch biopsies along with peripheral blood. The V gene's germline CDR1 is SGHDT and CDR2 YYEEEE. V was clipped by 5 bases and J by 4 bases; unmatched bases: 6. CDR3 length: 13 amino acids. As the sequencing template, cDNA was produced by extracting RNA and reverse transcribing it. Sequenced by immunoSEQ multiplex PCR; TCRdb stores in-frame clones only, minus some. Seen here are roughly 250,000 clones, roughly two thirds observed once, and the top ten hold under 1.5%. Sequencing was performed on CD4+ T cells sorted from blood, taken at week 0. The clonotype originates from a human donor with alopecia areata. The rearrangement links TRBV5-6 to TRBJ2-7; TRBD2 matches 7 bases. The CDR3 protein is CASSKSSGYEQYF. As DNA, the CDR3 is TGTGCCAGCAGTAAGAGTAGCGGGTACGAGCAGTACTTC.